The rows below give T cell receptor beta chains drawn from one sample of a study of long-term antiretroviral therapy in people with HIV. The data were produced by immunoSEQ multiplex PCR, yet TCRdb's version contains in-frame clones alone and is incomplete. The data show around 30,000 clones, roughly 96% seen once. This material consisted of unsorted PBMCs, taken roughly 6.9 years after starting antiretroviral therapy. The receptor set was obtained from a man between 25 and 39 years old with HIV. CDR3s include the opening cysteine and the closing phenylalanine or tryptophan. A D gene is named only where the DNA matches it firmly. The size entry is marked missing in some rows and otherwise reads once, few, many or a size class.

D	V	J	size	DNA	CDR3
TRBD1	TRBV25-1	TRBJ2-7	-	TGTGCCAGCAGTGAATGGGACAGGGGGTCCGAGCAGTACTTC	CASSEWDRGSEQYF
-	TRBV7-2	TRBJ2-1	-	TGTGCCAGCAGCGTGAAGACCCCTCGCGAGCAGTTCTTC	CASSVKTPREQFF
TRBD1	TRBV6-1	TRBJ2-1	-	TGTGCCAGCAGCCCGGGACAGGACTTTTACAATGAGCAGTTCTTC	CASSPGQDFYNEQFF
-	TRBV19	TRBJ1-2	-	TGTGCCAGTACCCCAACACAAAACTATGGCTACACCTTC	CASTPTQNYGYTF
-	TRBV30	TRBJ2-7	-	TGTGCCTGGAGAGGAGACTTCGGCACCTACGAGCAGTACTTC	CAWRGDFGTYEQYF
-	TRBV7-8	TRBJ1-5	-	TGTGCCAGCAGCTTTTGGAACAGGGTCAATCAGCCCCAGCATTTT	CASSFWNRVNQPQHF
-	TRBV2	TRBJ1-6	once	TGTGCCAGCAACCGCCGGGAGTTGTTACAGGAGGCGGCACCCCTCCACTTT	CASNRRELLQEAAPLHF
-	TRBV27	TRBJ2-7	-	TGTGCCAGCAGTTTGGGGACGAGCTCCTACGAGCAGTACTTC	CASSLGTSSYEQYF
-	TRBV18	TRBJ2-7	-	TGTGCCAGCTCACCACCCCTAGCTGGAGGCCCAGTTTACGAGCAGTACTTC	CASSPPLAGGPVYEQYF
-	TRBV5-1	TRBJ2-5	-	TGCGCCAGCAGCCCCCCAGATAGGGAGACCCAGTACTTC	CASSPPDRETQYF
-	TRBV9	TRBJ2-1	-	TGTGCCAGCAGGGACCTCGGCGATGAGCAGTTCTTC	CASRDLGDEQFF
TRBD1	TRBV4-2	TRBJ1-2	-	TGTGCCAGCAACTCGACAGGGGTGCCTATCGACTACACCTTC	CASNSTGVPIDYTF
TRBD1	TRBV2	TRBJ2-5	once	TGTGCCAGCAGTAACCGGGACAGGGGATTCGTAACCGGGTCTGAGTGGGTGACCCAGTACTTC	CASSNRDRGFVTGSEWVTQYF
-	TRBV29-1	TRBJ1-2	-	TGCAGCGTTGAGTGGGGTGGAACCTATGGCTACACCTTC	CSVEWGGTYGYTF
-	TRBV7-2	TRBJ1-1	-	TGTGCCAGCAGACGTAACAGGGACACTGAAGCTTTCTTT	CASRRNRDTEAFF
-	TRBV10-1	TRBJ2-1	-	TGCGCCAAAAACGGGACTCGATCTTTAGAGCAGTTCTTC	CAKNGTRSLEQFF
-	TRBV5-3	TRBJ1-1	-	TGTGCCAGAAGCTTGGGATCCAGGGACGGCACTGAAGCTTTCTTT	CARSLGSRDGTEAFF
-	TRBV4-3	TRBJ1-1	-	TGCGCCAGCAGCCAAGAGGGACCGGGGAACACTGAAGCTTTCTTT	CASSQEGPGNTEAFF
TRBD1	TRBV5-4	TRBJ1-1	-	TGTGCCAGCAGCTCGGGGACAGGGAGAGAGGTATTCCCGAACACTGAAGCTTTCTTT	CASSSGTGREVFPNTEAFF
TRBD1	TRBV7-2	TRBJ1-2	once	TGTGCCAGCAGCTTGGGACAGCTCTATGGCTACACCTTC	CASSLGQLYGYTF
-	TRBV29-1	TRBJ1-1	-	TGCAGCGGTGGGGGGGACACTGAAGCTTTCTTT	CSGGGDTEAFF
TRBD1	TRBV27	TRBJ2-7	-	TGTGCCAGCAGTTTGGGACAGCAGACAGGGACGCCCTACGAGCAGTACTTC	CASSLGQQTGTPYEQYF
-	TRBV6-7	TRBJ2-1	-	TGTGCCAGCAGTCCCCTTCTTGCGGGGGCCAACAATGAGCAGTTCTTC	CASSPLLAGANNEQFF